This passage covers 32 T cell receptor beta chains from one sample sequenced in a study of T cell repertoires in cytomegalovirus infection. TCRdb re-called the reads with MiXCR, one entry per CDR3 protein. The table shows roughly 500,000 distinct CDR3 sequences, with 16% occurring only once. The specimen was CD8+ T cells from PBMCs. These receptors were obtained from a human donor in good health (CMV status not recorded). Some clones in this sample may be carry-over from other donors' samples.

The CDR3 DNA follows: TGTGCCAGCAGCTTACGCAGGGGAGGGTCCAAAAACATTACGTACTTC. It is translated as CASSLRRGGSKNITYF. V is TRBV7-2 and J is TRBJ2-4; maybe TRBD2 (7 bases). Germline loops: CDR1 SGHTA, CDR2 FQGNSA. The CDR3 spans 16 residues. Trimming cost V 2 bases and J 15 bases, with 26 bases left between them. Together with reference TRBV7-2 and TRBJ2-4, the CDR3 gives the full variable domain: GAGVSQSPSNKVTEKGKDVELRCDPISGHTALYWYRQSLGQGLEFLIYFQGNSAPDKSGLPSDRFSAERTGGSVSTLTIQRTQQEDSAVYLCASSLRRGGSKNITYFGAGTRLSVL.

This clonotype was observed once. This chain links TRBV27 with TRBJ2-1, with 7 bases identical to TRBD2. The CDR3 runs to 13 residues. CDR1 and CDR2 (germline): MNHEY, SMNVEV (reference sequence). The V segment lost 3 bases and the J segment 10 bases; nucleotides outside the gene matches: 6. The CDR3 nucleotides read TGTGCCAGCAGTTTGTTTAGAGCGGGGGAGCAGTTCTTC. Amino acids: CASSLFRAGEQFF.

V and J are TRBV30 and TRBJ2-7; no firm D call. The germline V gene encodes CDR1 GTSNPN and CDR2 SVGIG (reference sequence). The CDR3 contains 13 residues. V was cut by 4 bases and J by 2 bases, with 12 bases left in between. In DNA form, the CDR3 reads TGTGCCTGGACCCCCGGAGCGACCTACGAGCAGTACTTC. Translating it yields CAWTPGATYEQYF. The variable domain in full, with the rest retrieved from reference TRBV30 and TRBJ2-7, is SQTIHQWPATLVQPVGSPLSLECTVEGTSNPNLYWYRQAAGRGLQLLFYSVGIGQISSEVPQNLSASRPQDRQFILSSKKLLLSDSGFYLCAWTPGATYEQYFGPGTRLTVT.

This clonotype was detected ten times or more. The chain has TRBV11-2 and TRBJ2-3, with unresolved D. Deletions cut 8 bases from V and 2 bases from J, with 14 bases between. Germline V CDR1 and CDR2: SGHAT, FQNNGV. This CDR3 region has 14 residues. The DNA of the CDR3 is TGTGCCAGCCGCCCCCAGCTTGACACAGATACGCAGTATTTT. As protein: CASRPQLDTDTQYF.

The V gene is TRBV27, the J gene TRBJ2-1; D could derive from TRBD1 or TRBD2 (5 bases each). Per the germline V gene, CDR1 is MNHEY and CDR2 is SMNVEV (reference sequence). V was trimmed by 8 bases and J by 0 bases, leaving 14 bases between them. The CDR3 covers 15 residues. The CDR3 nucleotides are TGTGCCAGCCGAGTCGGGACCCCCTCCTACAATGAGCAGTTCTTC. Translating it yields CASRVGTPSYNEQFF.

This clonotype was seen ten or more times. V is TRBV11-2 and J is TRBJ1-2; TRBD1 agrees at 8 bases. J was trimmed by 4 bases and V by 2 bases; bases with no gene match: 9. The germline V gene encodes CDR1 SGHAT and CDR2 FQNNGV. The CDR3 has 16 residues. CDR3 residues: CASSLPGTGLVYGYTF. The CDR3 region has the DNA TGTGCCAGCAGCTTACCCGGGACAGGACTCGTCTATGGCTACACCTTC.

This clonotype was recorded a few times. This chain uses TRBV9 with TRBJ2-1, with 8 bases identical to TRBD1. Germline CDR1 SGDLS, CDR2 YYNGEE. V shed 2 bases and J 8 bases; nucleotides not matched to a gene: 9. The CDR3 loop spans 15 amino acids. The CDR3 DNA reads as TGTGCCAGCAGCGTTGGACAGGGTGATCTCGATGAGCAGTTCTTC. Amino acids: CASSVGQGDLDEQFF.

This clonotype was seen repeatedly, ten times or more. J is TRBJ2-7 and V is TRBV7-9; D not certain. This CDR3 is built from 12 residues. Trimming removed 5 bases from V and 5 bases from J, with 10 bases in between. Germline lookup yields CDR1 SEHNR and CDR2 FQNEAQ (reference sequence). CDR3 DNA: TGTGCCAGCAGCGCCCCGGGTGACGAGCAGTACTTC. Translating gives CASSAPGDEQYF.

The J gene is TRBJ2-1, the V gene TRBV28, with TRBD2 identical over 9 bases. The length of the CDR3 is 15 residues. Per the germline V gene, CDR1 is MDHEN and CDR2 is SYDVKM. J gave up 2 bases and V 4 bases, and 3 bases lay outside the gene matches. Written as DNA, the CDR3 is TGTGCCAGCAGTTCCCTAGCGGGACCCTACAATGAGCAGTTCTTC. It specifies CASSSLAGPYNEQFF.

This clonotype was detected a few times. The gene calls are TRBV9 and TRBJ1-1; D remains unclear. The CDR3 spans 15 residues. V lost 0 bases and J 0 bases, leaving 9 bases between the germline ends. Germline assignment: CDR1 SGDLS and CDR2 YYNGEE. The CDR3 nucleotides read TGTGCCAGCAGCGTAGTTGGCAGTCTGAACACTGAAGCTTTCTTT. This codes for CASSVVGSLNTEAFF.

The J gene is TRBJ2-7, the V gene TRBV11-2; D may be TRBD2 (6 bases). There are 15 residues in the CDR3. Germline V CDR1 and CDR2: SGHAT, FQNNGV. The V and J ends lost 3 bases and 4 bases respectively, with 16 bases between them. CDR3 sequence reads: CASSFAGSFQYEQYF. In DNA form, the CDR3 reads TGTGCCAGCAGCTTCGCCGGGAGCTTCCAATACGAGCAGTACTTC.

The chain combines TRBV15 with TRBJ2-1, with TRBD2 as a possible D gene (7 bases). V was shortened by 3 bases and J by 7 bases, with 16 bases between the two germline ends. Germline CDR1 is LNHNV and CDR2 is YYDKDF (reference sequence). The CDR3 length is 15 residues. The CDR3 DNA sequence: TGTGCCACCAGCAGCGCCCTAGGGGGGGGGAATGAGCAGTTCTTC. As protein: CATSSALGGGNEQFF. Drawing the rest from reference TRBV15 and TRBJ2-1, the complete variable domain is DAMVIQNPRYQVTQFGKPVTLSCSQTLNHNVMYWYQQKSSQAPKLLFHYYDKDFNNEADTPDNFQSRRPNTSFCFLDIRSPGLGDTAMYLCATSSALGGGNEQFFGPGTRLTVL.

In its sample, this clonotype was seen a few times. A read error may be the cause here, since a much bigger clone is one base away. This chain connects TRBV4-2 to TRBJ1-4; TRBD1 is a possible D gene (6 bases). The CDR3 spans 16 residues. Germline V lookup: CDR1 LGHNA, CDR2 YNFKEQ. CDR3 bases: TGTGGCAGCAGCCAGGCCCCAGGGGCAACTAATGAAAAACTGTTTTTT. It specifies CGSSQAPGATNEKLFF.

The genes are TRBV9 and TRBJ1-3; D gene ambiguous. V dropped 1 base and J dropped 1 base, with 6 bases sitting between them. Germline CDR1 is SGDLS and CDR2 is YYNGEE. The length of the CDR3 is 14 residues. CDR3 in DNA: TGTGCCAGCAGCGTATACCAATCTGGAAACACCATATATTTT. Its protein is CASSVYQSGNTIYF.

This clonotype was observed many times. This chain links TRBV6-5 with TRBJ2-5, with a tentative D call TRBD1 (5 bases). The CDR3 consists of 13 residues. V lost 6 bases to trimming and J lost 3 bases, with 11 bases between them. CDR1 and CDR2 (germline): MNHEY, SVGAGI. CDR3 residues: CASRPTEKETQYF. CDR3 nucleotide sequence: TGTGCCAGCAGACCGACAGAAAAAGAGACCCAGTACTTC.

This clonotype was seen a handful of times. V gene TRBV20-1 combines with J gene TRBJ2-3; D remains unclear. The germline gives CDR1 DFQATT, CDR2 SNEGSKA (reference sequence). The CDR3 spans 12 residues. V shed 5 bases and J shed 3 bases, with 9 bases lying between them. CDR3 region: CSADEETDTQYF. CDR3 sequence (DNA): TGCAGTGCTGACGAGGAGACAGATACGCAGTATTTT.

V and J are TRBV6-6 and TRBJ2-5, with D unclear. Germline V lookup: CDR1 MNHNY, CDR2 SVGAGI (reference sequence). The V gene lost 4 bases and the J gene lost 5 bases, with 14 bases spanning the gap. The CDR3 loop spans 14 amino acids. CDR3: CASSSVGNWETQYF. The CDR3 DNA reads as TGTGCCAGCAGTTCGGTGGGAAACTGGGAGACCCAGTACTTC.

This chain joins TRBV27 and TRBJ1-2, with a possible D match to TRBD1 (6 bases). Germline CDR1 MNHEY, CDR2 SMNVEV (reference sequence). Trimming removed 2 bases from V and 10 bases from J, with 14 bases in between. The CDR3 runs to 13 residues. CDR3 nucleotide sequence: TGTGCCAGCAGTTTAGGGGCAGGGGTAGTCTACACCTTC. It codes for CASSLGAGVVYTF.

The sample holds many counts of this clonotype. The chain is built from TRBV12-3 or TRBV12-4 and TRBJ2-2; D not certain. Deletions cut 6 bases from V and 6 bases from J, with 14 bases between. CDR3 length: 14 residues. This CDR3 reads CASRDGFLAGELFF. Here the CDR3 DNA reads TGTGCCAGCAGGGACGGGTTTCTGGCCGGGGAGCTGTTTTTT.

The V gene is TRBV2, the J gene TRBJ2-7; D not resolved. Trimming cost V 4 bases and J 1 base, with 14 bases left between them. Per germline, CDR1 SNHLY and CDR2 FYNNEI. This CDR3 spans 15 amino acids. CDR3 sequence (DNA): TGTGCCAGCAGTGTCACAGCCCAAGTGTCCTACGAGCAGTACTTC. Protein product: CASSVTAQVSYEQYF.

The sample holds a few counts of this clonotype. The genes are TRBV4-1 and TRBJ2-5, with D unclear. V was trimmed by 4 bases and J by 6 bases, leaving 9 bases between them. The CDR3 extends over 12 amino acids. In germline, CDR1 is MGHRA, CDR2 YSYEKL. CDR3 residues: CASSPAGQTQYF. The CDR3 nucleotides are TGCGCCAGCAGCCCAGCCGGTCAGACCCAGTACTTC.

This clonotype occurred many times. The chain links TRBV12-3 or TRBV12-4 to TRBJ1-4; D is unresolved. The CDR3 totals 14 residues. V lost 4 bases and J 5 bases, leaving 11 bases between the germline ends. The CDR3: CASSSFSSNEKLFF. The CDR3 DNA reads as TGTGCCAGCAGTTCCTTCAGCAGCAATGAAAAACTGTTTTTT.

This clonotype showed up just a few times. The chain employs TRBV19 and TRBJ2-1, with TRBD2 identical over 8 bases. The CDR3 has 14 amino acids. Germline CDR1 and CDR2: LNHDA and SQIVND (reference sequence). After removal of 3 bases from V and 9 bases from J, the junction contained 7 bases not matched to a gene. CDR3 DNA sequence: TGTGCCAGTAGTATGAGCGGGAGCGGGGGTGAGCAGTTCTTC. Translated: CASSMSGSGGEQFF.

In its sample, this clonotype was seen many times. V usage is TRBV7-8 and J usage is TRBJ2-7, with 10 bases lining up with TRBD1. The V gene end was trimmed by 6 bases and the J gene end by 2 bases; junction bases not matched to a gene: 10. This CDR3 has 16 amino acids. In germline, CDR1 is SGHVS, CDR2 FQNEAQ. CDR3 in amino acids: CASSYDPGTGAYEQYF. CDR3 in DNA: TGTGCCAGCAGTTATGACCCCGGGACAGGGGCCTACGAGCAGTACTTC. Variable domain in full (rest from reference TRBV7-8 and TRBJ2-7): GAGVSQSPRYKVAKRGQDVALRCDPISGHVSLFWYQQALGQGPEFLTYFQNEAQLDKSGLPSDRFFAERPEGSVSTLKIQRTQQEDSAVYLCASSYDPGTGAYEQYFGPGTRLTVT.

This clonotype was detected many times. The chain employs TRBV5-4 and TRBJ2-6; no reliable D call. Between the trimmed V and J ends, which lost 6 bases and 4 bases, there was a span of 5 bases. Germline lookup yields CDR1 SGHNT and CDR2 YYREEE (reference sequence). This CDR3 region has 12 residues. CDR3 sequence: CASTWGANVLTF. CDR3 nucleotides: TGTGCCAGCACTTGGGGGGCCAACGTCCTGACTTTC.

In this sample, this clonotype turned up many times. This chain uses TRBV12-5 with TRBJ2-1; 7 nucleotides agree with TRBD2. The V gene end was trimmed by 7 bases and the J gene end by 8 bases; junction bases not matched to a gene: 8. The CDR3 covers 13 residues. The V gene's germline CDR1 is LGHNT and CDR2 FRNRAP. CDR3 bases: TGTGCTAGTGTCCTCCCCGCGGGGGATGAGCAGTTCTTC. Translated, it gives CASVLPAGDEQFF.

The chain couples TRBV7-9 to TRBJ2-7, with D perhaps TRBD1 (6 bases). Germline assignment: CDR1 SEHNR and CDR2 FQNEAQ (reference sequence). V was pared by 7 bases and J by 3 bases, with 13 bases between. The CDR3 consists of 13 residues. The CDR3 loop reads CASTRDIHYEQYF. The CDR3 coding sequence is TGTGCCAGCACCCGGGACATCCACTACGAGCAGTACTTC. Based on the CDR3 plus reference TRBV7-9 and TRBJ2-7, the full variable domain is DTGVSQNPRHKITKRGQNVTFRCDPISEHNRLYWYRQTLGQGPEFLTYFQNEAQLEKSRLLSDRFSAERPKGSFSTLEIQRTEQGDSAMYLCASTRDIHYEQYFGPGTRLTVT.

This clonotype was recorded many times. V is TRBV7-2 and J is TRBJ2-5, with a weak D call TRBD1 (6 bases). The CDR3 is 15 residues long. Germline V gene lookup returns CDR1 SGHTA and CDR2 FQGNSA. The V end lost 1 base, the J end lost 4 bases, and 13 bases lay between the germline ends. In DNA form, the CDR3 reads TGTGCCAGCAGCTTAGTTGGGGGCGCGGGAGAGACCCAGTACTTC. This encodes CASSLVGGAGETQYF.

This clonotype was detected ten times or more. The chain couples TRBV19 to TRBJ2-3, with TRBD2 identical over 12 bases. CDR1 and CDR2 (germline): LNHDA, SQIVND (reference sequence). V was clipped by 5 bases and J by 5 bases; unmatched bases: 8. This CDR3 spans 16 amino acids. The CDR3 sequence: CASSPRLAGEEDTQYF. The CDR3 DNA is TGTGCCAGTAGTCCCCGACTAGCGGGAGAGGAAGATACGCAGTATTTT. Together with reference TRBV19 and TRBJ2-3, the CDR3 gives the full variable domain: DGGITQSPKYLFRKEGQNVTLSCEQNLNHDAMYWYRQDPGQGLRLIYYSQIVNDFQKGDIAEGYSVSREKKESFPLTVTSAQKNPTAFYLCASSPRLAGEEDTQYFGPGTRLTVL.

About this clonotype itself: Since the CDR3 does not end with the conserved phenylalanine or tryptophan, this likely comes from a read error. The DNA of the CDR3 is TGTGCCAGCAGCCTCCATCGGGACAGACAAGGGGACGAGCAGTACTAC. This translates into CASSLHRDRQGDEQYY. This sequence joins TRBV13 and TRBJ2-7; 7 positions agree with TRBD1. Germline assignment: CDR1 PRHDT and CDR2 FYEKMQ (reference sequence). V was clipped by 5 bases and J by 5 bases; unmatched bases: 15. The CDR3 runs to 16 residues.

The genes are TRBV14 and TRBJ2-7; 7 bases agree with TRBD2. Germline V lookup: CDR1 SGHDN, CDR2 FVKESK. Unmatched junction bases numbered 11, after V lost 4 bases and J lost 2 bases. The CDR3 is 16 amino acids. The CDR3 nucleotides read TGTGCCAGCAGCCTCGGGGGAGGGCTTCTTCCCTACGAGCAGTACTTC. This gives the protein CASSLGGGLLPYEQYF. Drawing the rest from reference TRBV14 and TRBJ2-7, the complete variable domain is EAGVTQFPSHSVIEKGQTVTLRCDPISGHDNLYWYRRVMGKEIKFLLHFVKESKQDESGMPNNRFLAERTGGTYSTLKVQPAELEDSGVYFCASSLGGGLLPYEQYFGPGTRLTVT.

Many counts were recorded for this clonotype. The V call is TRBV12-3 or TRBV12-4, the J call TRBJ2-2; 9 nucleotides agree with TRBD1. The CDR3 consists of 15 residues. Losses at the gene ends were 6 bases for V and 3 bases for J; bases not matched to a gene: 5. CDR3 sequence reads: CASSTGQGYTGELFF. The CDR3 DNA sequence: TGTGCCAGCAGCACGGGACAGGGATACACCGGGGAGCTGTTTTTT.